This T cell receptor beta chain originates from a study of T cell changes during pregnancy in multiple sclerosis. The table came from immunoSEQ multiplex PCR; TCRdb's copy has only in-frame clones and leaves some out. The sample gives around 99,000 clones, 92% of which show up once; about 2.4% is in the top ten. The CDR3 consists of 13 residues. V dropped 5 bases and J dropped 0 bases, with 5 bases sitting between them. Germline assignment: CDR1 SNHLY and CDR2 FYNNEI. The rearrangement links TRBV2 to TRBJ2-1; D remains ambiguous. This sequence originates from a female donor with multiple sclerosis, enrolled in a pregnancy study. The sample was peripheral blood, taken in the first trimester of pregnancy. The CDR3 spells CASSTSSYNEQFF. As DNA, the CDR3 is TGTGCCAGCAGTACAAGCTCCTACAATGAGCAGTTCTTC.